Listed below are T cell receptor beta chains from one sample, sequenced in a study of T cell responses to AZD1222 COVID-19 vaccine. Assay used: immunoSEQ multiplex PCR; TCRdb lists only in-frame clones, some missing. Here the sample spans 75,000 to 90,000 clones, more than 90% being singletons. This sample comprised peripheral blood, obtained 28 days after the second AZD1222 dose. These receptors were obtained from an adult who received the AZD1222 COVID-19 vaccine. Both conserved end residues are part of each CDR3. Each record gives: CDR3 length, J gene, V gene, CDR3 protein.

13	TRBJ1-2	TRBV5-1	CASSSYSQGGYTF
13	TRBJ1-6	TRBV12-3/TRBV12-4	CASRVQGHSPLHF
16	TRBJ1-5	TRBV2	CASSVPLPGFVQPQHF
14	TRBJ1-1	TRBV19	CASSIAAGYTEAFF
15	TRBJ2-1	TRBV11-2	CASSLETGAYNEQFF
13	TRBJ1-6	TRBV4-1	CASSPRDNSPLHF
14	TRBJ2-7	TRBV5-5	CASSLGTGRYEQYF
16	TRBJ1-2	TRBV28	CASIGGHEDRVYGYTF
11	TRBJ2-3	TRBV6-6	CASSYSSGINF
15	TRBJ1-1	TRBV6-5	CASSPAGVPNTEAFF
12	TRBJ1-2	TRBV4-3	CASSQGIRGYTF
16	TRBJ1-2	TRBV2	CASTVLGVREGYGYTF
13	TRBJ2-3	TRBV5-1	CASRTQGADTQYF
13	TRBJ2-3	TRBV7-9	CASSQAGADTQYF
14	TRBJ1-4	TRBV2	CASAKGQGDEKLFF
15	TRBJ2-5	TRBV28	CASSLQQGYPETQYF
15	TRBJ2-1	TRBV14	CASSQDLGAYNEQFF
14	TRBJ2-1	TRBV7-2	CASSLSGPYNEQFF
16	TRBJ2-5	TRBV4-1	CASSQINRGPFETQYF
17	TRBJ1-1	TRBV3-1/TRBV3-2	CASSQDYGTGMGTEAFF
13	TRBJ1-5	TRBV5-1	CASSPGTNQPQHF
13	TRBJ2-3	TRBV5-8	CASSWNRGDTQYF
14	TRBJ1-1	TRBV29-1	CSEVPGRMNTEAFF
16	TRBJ1-3	TRBV19	CASSPLSGGGRNTIYF
13	TRBJ2-7	TRBV15	CATSRALAGEQYF
15	TRBJ2-2	TRBV19	CASSTGLAGTGELFF
13	TRBJ2-7	TRBV19	CASSTYYGYEQYF
13	TRBJ1-2	TRBV30	CARNPRGADGYTF
13	TRBJ1-2	TRBV2	CASSPRQNYGYTF
14	TRBJ2-3	TRBV27	CASSLRGGGDTQYF
17	TRBJ1-5	TRBV2	CASSEVGQGRRNQPQHF
14	TRBJ1-2	TRBV2	CASSGQGDGYGYTF
14	TRBJ1-4	TRBV6-5	CASSYSGGGGKLFF
11	TRBJ1-1	TRBV19	CASSIRGGTFF
14	TRBJ2-2	TRBV30	CAWRYIRDTGELFF
15	TRBJ2-6	TRBV6-4	CASSDGSSGANVLTF
14	TRBJ2-3	TRBV5-4	CASSLPGNTDTQYF
15	TRBJ2-1	TRBV6-7	CASSLSRSSYNEQFF
17	TRBJ1-4	TRBV7-9	CASSLGRQGGTNEKLFF
13	TRBJ1-1	TRBV25-1	CASTAGTNTEAFF
17	TRBJ1-3	TRBV5-1	CASSPRQGSLSGNTIYF
15	TRBJ1-4	TRBV28	CASSSLQGRYEKLFF
16	TRBJ1-1	TRBV5-4	CASSLGGHLGSTEAFF
15	TRBJ2-7	TRBV5-8	CASTGGTGGDYEQYF
17	TRBJ2-3	TRBV27	CASSLSPASILTDTQYF
16	TRBJ1-3	TRBV18	CASSPTTGDSGNTIYF
17	TRBJ2-7	TRBV11-2	CASSSGLAGGRSYEQYF
14	TRBJ2-5	TRBV7-8	CASSLASGLETQYF
12	TRBJ1-2	TRBV6-5	CASSLDRVDYTF
12	TRBJ1-2	TRBV7-9	CASSLAANGYTF
15	TRBJ2-2	TRBV2	CASSEALLLTGELFF
15	TRBJ1-1	TRBV23-1	CASSARQGGGTEAFF
13	TRBJ1-1	TRBV6-5	CASSQWSDTEAFF
14	TRBJ1-5	TRBV10-3	CAISDWGGREPQHF
15	TRBJ2-7	TRBV7-8	CASSYAGTSGYEQYF
14	TRBJ2-5	TRBV15	CATSRVLPQETQYF
17	TRBJ2-3	TRBV6-1	CASSEDGEQAFTDTQYF
15	TRBJ1-2	TRBV7-8	CASSAGTGTNYGYTF
13	TRBJ1-1	TRBV19	CASSITDNTEAFF
15	TRBJ2-7	TRBV5-4	CASSGVPGLENEQYF